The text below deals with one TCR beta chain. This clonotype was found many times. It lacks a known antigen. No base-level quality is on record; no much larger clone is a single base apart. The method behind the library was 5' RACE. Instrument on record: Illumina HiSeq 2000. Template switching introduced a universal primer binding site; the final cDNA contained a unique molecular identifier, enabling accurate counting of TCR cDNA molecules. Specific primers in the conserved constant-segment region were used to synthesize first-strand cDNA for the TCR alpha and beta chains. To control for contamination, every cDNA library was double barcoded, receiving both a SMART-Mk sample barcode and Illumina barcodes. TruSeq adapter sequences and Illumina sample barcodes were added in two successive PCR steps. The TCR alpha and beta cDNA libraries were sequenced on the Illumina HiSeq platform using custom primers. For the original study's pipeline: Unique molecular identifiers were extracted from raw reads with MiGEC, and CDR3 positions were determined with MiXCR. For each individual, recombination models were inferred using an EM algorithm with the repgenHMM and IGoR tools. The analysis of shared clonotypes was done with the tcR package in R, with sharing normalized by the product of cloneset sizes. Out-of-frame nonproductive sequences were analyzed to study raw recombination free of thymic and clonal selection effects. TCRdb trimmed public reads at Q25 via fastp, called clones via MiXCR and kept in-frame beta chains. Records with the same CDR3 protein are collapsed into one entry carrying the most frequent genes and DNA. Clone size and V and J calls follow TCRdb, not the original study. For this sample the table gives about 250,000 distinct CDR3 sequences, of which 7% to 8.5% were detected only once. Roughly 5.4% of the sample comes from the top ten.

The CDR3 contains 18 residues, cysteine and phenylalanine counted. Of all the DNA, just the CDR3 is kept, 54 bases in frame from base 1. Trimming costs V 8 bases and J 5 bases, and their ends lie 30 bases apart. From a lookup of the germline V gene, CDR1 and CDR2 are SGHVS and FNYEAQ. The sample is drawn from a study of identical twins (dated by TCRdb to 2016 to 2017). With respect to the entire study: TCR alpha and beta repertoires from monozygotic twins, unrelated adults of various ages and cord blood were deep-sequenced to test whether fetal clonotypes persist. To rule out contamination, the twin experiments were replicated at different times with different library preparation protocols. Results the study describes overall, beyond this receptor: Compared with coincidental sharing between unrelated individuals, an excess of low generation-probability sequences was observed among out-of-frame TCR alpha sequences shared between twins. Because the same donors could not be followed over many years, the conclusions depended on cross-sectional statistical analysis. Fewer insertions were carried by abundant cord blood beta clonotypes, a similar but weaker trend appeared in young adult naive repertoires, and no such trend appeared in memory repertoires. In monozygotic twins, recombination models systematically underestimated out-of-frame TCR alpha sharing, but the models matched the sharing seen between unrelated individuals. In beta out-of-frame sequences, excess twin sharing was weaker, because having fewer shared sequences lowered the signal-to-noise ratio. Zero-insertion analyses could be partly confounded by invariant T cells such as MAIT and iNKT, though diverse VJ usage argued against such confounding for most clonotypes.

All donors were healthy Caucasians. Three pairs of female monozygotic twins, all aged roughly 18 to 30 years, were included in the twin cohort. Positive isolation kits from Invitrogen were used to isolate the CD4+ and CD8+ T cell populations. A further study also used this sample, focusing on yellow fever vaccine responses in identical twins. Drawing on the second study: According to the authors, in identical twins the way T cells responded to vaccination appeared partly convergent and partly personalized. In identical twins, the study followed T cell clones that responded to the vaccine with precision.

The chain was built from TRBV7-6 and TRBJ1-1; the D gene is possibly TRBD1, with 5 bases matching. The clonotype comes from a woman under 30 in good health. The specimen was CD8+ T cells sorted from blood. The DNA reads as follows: TGTGCCAGCCACTTCCCCGACAGTGTCGAAGCCGAAGTAACTGAAGCTTTCTTT. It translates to CASHFPDSVEAEVTEAFF.